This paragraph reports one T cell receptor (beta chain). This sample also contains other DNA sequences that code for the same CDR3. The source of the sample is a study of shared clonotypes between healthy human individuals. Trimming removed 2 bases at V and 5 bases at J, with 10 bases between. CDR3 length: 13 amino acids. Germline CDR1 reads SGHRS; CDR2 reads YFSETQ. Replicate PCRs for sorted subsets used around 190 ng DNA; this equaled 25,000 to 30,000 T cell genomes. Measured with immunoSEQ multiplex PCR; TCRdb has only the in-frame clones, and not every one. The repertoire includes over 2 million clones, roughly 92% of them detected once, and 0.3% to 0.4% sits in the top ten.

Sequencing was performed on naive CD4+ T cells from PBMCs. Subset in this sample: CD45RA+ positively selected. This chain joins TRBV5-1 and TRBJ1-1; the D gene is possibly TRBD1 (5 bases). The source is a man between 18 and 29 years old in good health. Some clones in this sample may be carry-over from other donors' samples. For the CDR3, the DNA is TGCGCCAGCAGCTTACGGGAGGGGACTGAAGCTTTCTTT. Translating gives CASSLREGTEAFF.